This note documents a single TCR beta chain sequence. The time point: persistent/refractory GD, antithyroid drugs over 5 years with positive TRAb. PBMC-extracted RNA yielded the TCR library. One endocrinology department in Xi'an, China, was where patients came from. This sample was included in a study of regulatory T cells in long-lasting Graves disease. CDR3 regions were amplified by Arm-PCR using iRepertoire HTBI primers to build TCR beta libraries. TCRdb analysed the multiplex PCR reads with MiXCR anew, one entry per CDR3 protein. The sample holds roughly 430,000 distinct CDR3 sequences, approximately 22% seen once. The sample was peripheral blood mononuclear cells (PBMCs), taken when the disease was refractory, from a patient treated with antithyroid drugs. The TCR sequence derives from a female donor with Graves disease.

The CDR3, as DNA: TGCAGTGCCTTAGCGGGAAACACCGGGGAGCTGTTTTTT. It specifies CSALAGNTGELFF. The chain employs TRBV20-1 and TRBJ2-2, with TRBD2 matching 8 bases. Trimming at V came to 6 bases and at J to 2 bases, leaving 2 bases not matched to a gene. Germline CDR1 DFQATT, CDR2 SNEGSKA (reference sequence). CDR3 length equals 13 residues.